This TCR beta chain came from a study of T cell responses to AZD1222 COVID-19 vaccine. Study-wide results and limits: Close to half of spike-specific TCRs reportedly recognize unmutated variant regions. Donor demographics were predominantly white British with a female majority; clonal diversity may be underestimated.

Assay used: immunoSEQ multiplex PCR; TCRdb lists only in-frame clones, some missing. The sample has 89,000 or so clones, 80% to 90% seen once. Turning to this clone: What it binds is unknown.

V lost 1 base and J lost 3; bases outside the gene matches: 5. There are 15 residues in the CDR3. Looked up from germline, CDR1 is LGHDT and CDR2 is YNNKEL (reference sequence). This sample comprised peripheral blood, obtained on day 0 of AZD1222 vaccination. The sequence was collected from an adult in good health. The chain has TRBV3-1 (or the pseudogene TRBV3-2) and TRBJ2-7, with 8 bases identical to TRBD1. CDR3 in amino acids: CASSQAWTGFYEQYF. Here the CDR3 DNA reads TGTGCCAGCAGCCAAGCATGGACAGGGTTCTACGAGCAGTACTTC.